This is a list of T cell receptor beta chains from one sample in a study of T cell responses to AZD1222 COVID-19 vaccine. Produced via immunoSEQ multiplex PCR; TCRdb's table is partial and in-frame only. The sample records 150,000 or so clones, approximately 88% being singletons. The sample consisted of peripheral blood, taken on day 0 of AZD1222 vaccination. Receptors were obtained from an adult in good health. Each CDR3 is given with its conserved first and last residue. A D gene is named only where the DNA matches it firmly. Clone size appears in some rows only: once, few, many, or a class for an expanded clone.

abundance	j_gene	d_gene	v_gene	CDR3aa	CDR3nt
.	TRBJ1-4	TRBD1	TRBV5-8	CASSSKQGADEKLFF	TGTGCCAGCAGCTCGAAACAGGGGGCGGATGAAAAACTGTTTTTT
.	TRBJ2-2	.	TRBV27	CASQGGPGELFF	TGTGCCAGCCAAGGGGGACCCGGGGAGCTGTTTTTT
.	TRBJ2-5	TRBD2	TRBV19	CASSVGTRQETQYF	TGTGCCAGTAGCGTCGGGACTAGGCAAGAGACCCAGTACTTC
.	TRBJ1-6	.	TRBV15	CATSRGGVSYNSPLHF	TGTGCCACCAGCAGAGGTGGCGTCTCCTATAATTCACCCCTCCACTTT
.	TRBJ2-7	TRBD1	TRBV29-1	CSVPGQGAHNEQYF	TGCAGCGTTCCGGGACAGGGGGCACATAACGAGCAGTACTTC
.	TRBJ1-2	.	TRBV28	CASSPPRYGYTF	TGTGCCAGCAGCCCGCCTAGGTATGGCTACACCTTC
.	TRBJ1-4	.	TRBV6-5	CASSSVGGLIEKLFF	TGTGCCAGCAGTTCGGTGGGGGGGCTAATTGAAAAACTGTTTTTT
.	TRBJ1-5	.	TRBV2	CASSETGGGQPQHF	TGTGCCAGCAGTGAAACGGGTGGCGGTCAGCCCCAGCATTTT
.	TRBJ2-1	TRBD2	TRBV7-2	CASSLGGLAGKQFF	TGTGCCAGCAGCTTAGGAGGACTAGCGGGGAAGCAGTTCTTC
.	TRBJ2-7	.	TRBV19	CASSISGSYEQYF	TGTGCCAGTAGTATTTCGGGGTCCTACGAGCAGTACTTC
.	TRBJ1-5	.	TRBV19	CASSHQPQHF	TGTGCCAGTAGTCATCAGCCCCAGCATTTT
.	TRBJ1-5	TRBD1	TRBV7-2	CASSTRQGSQPQHF	TGTGCCAGCAGCACCCGACAGGGAAGTCAGCCCCAGCATTTT
.	TRBJ1-1	.	TRBV27	CASSAQGRTEAFF	TGTGCCAGCAGTGCGCAGGGTAGGACTGAAGCTTTCTTT
.	TRBJ1-1	.	TRBV27	CASSLLGQGTEAFF	TGTGCCAGCAGTTTATTAGGCCAGGGCACTGAAGCTTTCTTT
.	TRBJ2-1	TRBD2	TRBV7-8	CASSPVAGSSYNEQFF	TGTGCCAGCAGCCCCGTAGCGGGAAGCTCCTACAATGAGCAGTTCTTC
.	TRBJ1-5	.	TRBV6-2/TRBV6-3	CASSGRGVHQPQHF	TGTGCCAGCAGTGGCAGGGGAGTCCATCAGCCCCAGCATTTT
.	TRBJ1-5	.	TRBV19	CASRVAGSNQPQHF	TGTGCCAGTAGGGTTGCAGGGAGCAATCAGCCCCAGCATTTT
.	TRBJ1-6	.	TRBV6-6	CASSYGATNSPLHF	TGTGCCAGCAGTTACGGGGCCACTAATTCACCCCTCCACTTT
.	TRBJ2-1	TRBD1	TRBV7-9	CASSRRDRAYNEQFF	TGTGCCAGCAGCCGCCGGGACAGGGCCTACAATGAGCAGTTCTTC
.	TRBJ2-3	.	TRBV7-9	CASSPARADTQYF	TGTGCCAGCAGCCCTGCTCGCGCAGATACGCAGTATTTT
once	TRBJ2-6	TRBD1	TRBV7-9	CASSTWDRQSGANVLTF	TGTGCCAGCAGCACTTGGGACAGACAGTCTGGGGCCAACGTCCTGACTTTC
.	TRBJ1-5	.	TRBV28	CASRTMLNQPQHF	TGTGCCAGCAGGACCATGCTCAACCAGCCCCAGCATTTT